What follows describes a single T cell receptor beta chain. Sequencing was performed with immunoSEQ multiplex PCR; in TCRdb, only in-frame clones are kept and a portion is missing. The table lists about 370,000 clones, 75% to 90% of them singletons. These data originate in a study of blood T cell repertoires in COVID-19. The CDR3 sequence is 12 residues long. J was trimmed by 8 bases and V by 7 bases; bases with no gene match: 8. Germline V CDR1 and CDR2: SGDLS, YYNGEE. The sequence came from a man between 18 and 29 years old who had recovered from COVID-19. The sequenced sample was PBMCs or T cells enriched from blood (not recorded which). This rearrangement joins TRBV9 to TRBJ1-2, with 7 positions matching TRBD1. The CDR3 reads CASAGQLAGYTF. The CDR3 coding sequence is TGTGCCAGCGCGGGACAGTTGGCGGGCTACACCTTC.